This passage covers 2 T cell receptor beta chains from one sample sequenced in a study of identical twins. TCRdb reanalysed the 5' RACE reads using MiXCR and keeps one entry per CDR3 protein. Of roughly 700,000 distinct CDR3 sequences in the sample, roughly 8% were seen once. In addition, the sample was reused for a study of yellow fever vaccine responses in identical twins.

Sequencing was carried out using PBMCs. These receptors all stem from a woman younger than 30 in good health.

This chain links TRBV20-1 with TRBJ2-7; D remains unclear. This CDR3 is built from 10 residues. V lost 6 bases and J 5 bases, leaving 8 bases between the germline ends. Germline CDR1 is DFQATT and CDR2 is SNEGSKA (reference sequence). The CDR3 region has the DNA TGCAGTGCGGCGTTCGACGAGCAGTACTTC. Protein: CSAAFDEQYF.

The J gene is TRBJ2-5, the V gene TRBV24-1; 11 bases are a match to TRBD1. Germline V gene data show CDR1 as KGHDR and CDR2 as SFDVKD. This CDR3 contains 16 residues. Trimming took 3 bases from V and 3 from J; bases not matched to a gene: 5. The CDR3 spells CATSDPPGQGEETQYF. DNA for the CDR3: TGTGCCACCAGTGATCCGCCGGGACAGGGGGAAGAGACCCAGTACTTC.